These 24 T cell receptor beta chains came from one sample sequenced in a study of blood T cell repertoires in COVID-19. Sequenced by immunoSEQ multiplex PCR; TCRdb stores in-frame clones only, minus some. The sample lists about 260,000 clones, 75% to 90% occurring once. Sequences were obtained from PBMCs or T cells enriched from blood (not recorded which). The receptors shown here come from a woman in her 30s with acute COVID-19.

The chain uses TRBV19 and TRBJ1-6; 7 nucleotides agree with TRBD1. CDR3 length: 16 residues. J gave up 0 bases and V 8 bases, and 7 bases lay outside the gene matches. Germline V gene data show CDR1 as LNHDA and CDR2 as SQIVND (reference sequence). CDR3 in DNA: TGTGCCAGTCGGGGACAGCAGAGCTCCTATAATTCACCCCTCCACTTT. Protein sequence: CASRGQQSSYNSPLHF.

V gene TRBV14 combines with J gene TRBJ2-1; D remains ambiguous. CDR1 and CDR2 (germline): SGHDN, FVKESK. The CDR3 totals 18 residues. Trimming took 0 bases from V and 8 from J, leaving 23 bases between them. CDR3 DNA sequence: TGTGCCAGCAGCCAAGATAACTACCGTACGGCAATGGTTGATGAGCAGTTCTTC. Translated, it gives CASSQDNYRTAMVDEQFF.

The rearrangement links TRBV19 to TRBJ1-5; D is perhaps TRBD1 (5 bases). CDR1 is LNHDA and CDR2 is SQIVND in the germline V gene (reference sequence). The V gene lost 1 base and the J gene lost 3 bases, with 7 bases spanning the gap. The CDR3 has 14 residues. CDR3 nucleotide sequence: TGTGCCAGTAGTATAGTGACAGACAATCAGCCCCAGCATTTT. Encoded protein: CASSIVTDNQPQHF.

This chain links TRBV10-3 with TRBJ2-1, with unresolved D. This CDR3 contains 14 residues. Germline V lookup: CDR1 ENHRY, CDR2 SYGVKD. Trimming left V 3 bases short and J 8 bases short, with 14 bases between. CDR3 DNA: TGTGCCATCAGTGAACTTAGTGCGGTCGATGAGCAGTTCTTC. Its translation: CAISELSAVDEQFF.

V gene TRBV18 combines with J gene TRBJ2-2; D uncertain. V was trimmed by 6 bases and J by 0 bases, leaving 8 bases between them. This CDR3 is built from 14 residues. The V gene's germline CDR1 is KGHSH and CDR2 LQKENI. In DNA form, the CDR3 reads TGTGCCAGCTCCGACTCAGCGAACACCGGGGAGCTGTTTTTT. It translates to CASSDSANTGELFF.

The rearrangement joins TRBV25-1 to TRBJ1-1; D is uncertain. Germline CDR1 reads MGHDK; CDR2 reads SYGVNS. The CDR3 has 13 amino acids. V lost 4 bases and J lost 1, with 7 bases in between. The CDR3 is CASSGSGNTEAFF. In nucleotides, the CDR3 is TGTGCCAGCAGTGGATCAGGGAACACTGAAGCTTTCTTT. Together with reference TRBV25-1 and TRBJ1-1, the CDR3 gives the full variable domain: EADIYQTPRYLVIGTGKKITLECSQTMGHDKMYWYQQDPGMELHLIHYSYGVNSTEKGDLSSESTVSRIRTEHFPLTLESARPSHTSQYLCASSGSGNTEAFFGQGTRLTVV.

The chain is built from TRBV24-1 and TRBJ2-1, with 7 positions matching TRBD1. Germline CDR1 reads KGHDR; CDR2 reads SFDVKD. The CDR3 is 13 residues long. V shed 10 bases, J shed 4 bases, and the junction held 6 bases outside the gene matches. In DNA, the CDR3 is TGTGCCACGCAGGGACAGCTTTACAATGAGCAGTTCTTC. It is translated as CATQGQLYNEQFF.

The chain carries TRBV7-3 and TRBJ1-5; D might be TRBD1 (6 bases). V was pared by 3 bases and J by 4 bases, with 7 bases between. This CDR3 spans 13 amino acids. Per germline, CDR1 SGHTA and CDR2 FQGTGA. The DNA of the CDR3 is TGTGCCAGCAGCTTGGGGGCAAATCAGCCCCAGCATTTT. Encoded protein: CASSLGANQPQHF.

The chain recombines TRBV15 with TRBJ2-3, with a possible D match to TRBD2 (6 bases). Trimming took 5 bases from V and 4 from J, leaving 13 bases between them. The CDR3 spans 14 residues. CDR1 is LNHNV, CDR2 YYDKDF, per germline (reference sequence). The CDR3 here is CATSLTREADTQYF. CDR3 coding DNA: TGTGCCACCAGCTTGACCAGGGAGGCAGATACGCAGTATTTT.

This rearrangement joins TRBV9 to TRBJ2-1; perhaps TRBD2 as D (6 bases). This CDR3 is 14 amino acids long. With 3 bases removed from V and 9 bases from J, the gap between germline ends came to 16 bases. CDR1 SGDLS and CDR2 YYNGEE come from the germline V gene. CDR3 sequence: CASSETGTFVEQFF. CDR3 bases: TGTGCCAGCAGCGAAACCGGGACTTTCGTTGAGCAGTTCTTC.

The chain joins TRBV5-6 to TRBJ1-2; 7 bases match TRBD1. Germline CDR1 and CDR2: SGHDT and YYEEEE. Germline trimming cut 5 bases from V and 5 bases from J; bases unmatched to any gene: 12. CDR3 length equals 15 residues. The CDR3 coding sequence is TGTGCCAGCAGTTTCCTCCAGGGACAGAGTTATGGCTACACCTTC. Amino acid sequence: CASSFLQGQSYGYTF.

The gene calls are TRBV19 and TRBJ1-1, with D unclear. This CDR3 contains 14 residues. Germline CDR1 is LNHDA and CDR2 is SQIVND (reference sequence). V lost 3 bases and J 5 bases, leaving 13 bases between the germline ends. The DNA for the CDR3 is TGTGCCAGTAGTATGGGTGGAGTGGTAACTGAAGCTTTCTTT. Its translation: CASSMGGVVTEAFF.

The chain combines TRBV7-2 with TRBJ1-4; D may be TRBD1 (5 bases). This CDR3 spans 16 amino acids. The germline CDR1 and CDR2 sequences are SGHTA and FQGNSA. Trimming shortened V by 0 bases and J by 8 bases, and 16 bases separated the two germline ends. CDR3 protein: CASSLAFGGIGEKLFF. In DNA form, the CDR3 reads TGTGCCAGCAGCTTAGCGTTCGGGGGAATAGGGGAAAAACTGTTTTTT.

The rearrangement links TRBV6-1 to TRBJ2-5; 8 bases fit TRBD2. Losses at the gene ends were 3 bases for V and 4 bases for J; bases not matched to a gene: 10. The CDR3 loop spans 16 amino acids. CDR1 and CDR2 (germline): MNHNS, SASEGT. The CDR3 protein is CASSDSAGGAGETQYF. CDR3 nucleotides: TGTGCCAGCAGTGATTCTGCGGGGGGTGCGGGAGAGACCCAGTACTTC.

V and J are TRBV15 and TRBJ2-3, with D hard to call. The germline V gene has CDR1 LNHNV and CDR2 YYDKDF (reference sequence). The CDR3 is made up of 13 amino acids. Trimming took off 3 bases at V and 5 bases at J, with 9 bases between the two ends. DNA of the CDR3: TGTGCCACCAGCAGGCTAGATGAAGATACGCAGTATTTT. It specifies CATSRLDEDTQYF. Looking up the rest from reference TRBV15 and TRBJ2-3 gives the full variable domain: DAMVIQNPRYQVTQFGKPVTLSCSQTLNHNVMYWYQQKSSQAPKLLFHYYDKDFNNEADTPDNFQSRRPNTSFCFLDIRSPGLGDTAMYLCATSRLDEDTQYFGPGTRLTVL.

The chain carries TRBV27 and TRBJ1-4; 8 bases map to TRBD1. The CDR3 runs to 15 residues. V was pared by 5 bases and J by 5 bases, with 7 bases of the junction left unmatched. Germline V gene sequence: CDR1 MNHEY, CDR2 SMNVEV (reference sequence). The CDR3 spells CASSLQQGENEKLFF. Written as DNA, the CDR3 is TGTGCCAGCAGTCTCCAACAGGGGGAAAATGAAAAACTGTTTTTT.

The J gene is TRBJ2-4, the V gene TRBV7-2; TRBD1 aligns across 8 bases. CDR1 and CDR2 (germline): SGHTA, FQGNSA. CDR3 length: 13 residues. The ends lost 5 bases at V and 6 bases at J; junction bases unmatched: 3. CDR3 sequence: CASSRDRGNIQYF. The DNA of the CDR3 is TGTGCCAGCAGCCGAGACAGGGGAAACATTCAGTACTTC.

This clone was seen more than once but under ten times. The V call is TRBV3-1 (or the pseudogene TRBV3-2), the J call TRBJ2-4; 9 nucleotides agree with TRBD2. V shed 2 bases, J shed 7 bases, and the junction held 12 bases outside the gene matches. This CDR3 comprises 17 residues. The germline gives CDR1 LGHDT, CDR2 YNNKEL (reference sequence). The CDR3 nucleotides are TGTGCCAGCAGCCAAAGGAGTTGGGTAGCGGGAGTGAACATTCAGTACTTC. Amino acid sequence: CASSQRSWVAGVNIQYF.

The rearrangement uses TRBV4-3 and TRBJ1-6; D possibly corresponds to TRBD1 (6 bases). The CDR3 length is 17 residues. Trimming stripped 0 bases from V and 9 bases from J, with 18 bases between. Germline-derived CDR1 and CDR2 are LGHNA and YSLEER. The CDR3 DNA reads as TGCGCCAGCAGCCAAGAACTGTCAAGGGGGTCGAGTTCACCCCTCCACTTT. Its protein is CASSQELSRGSSSPLHF.

This clone was detected only once. The chain combines TRBV7-2 with TRBJ2-3, with 7 bases lining up with TRBD2. The CDR3 contains 14 residues. Unmatched junction bases numbered 4, after V lost 5 bases and J lost 2 bases. The V gene's germline CDR1 is SGHTA and CDR2 FQGNSA. Written as DNA, the CDR3 is TGTGCCAGCAGCCCAGCGGGGTCCACAGATACGCAGTATTTT. Its protein is CASSPAGSTDTQYF.

The chain combines TRBV13 with TRBJ2-7; a possible D gene is TRBD1 (5 bases). In germline, CDR1 is PRHDT, CDR2 FYEKMQ (reference sequence). This CDR3 is built from 13 residues. V was clipped by 2 bases and J by 5 bases, with 10 bases between them. CDR3 protein: CASSLNRLHEQYF. The DNA of the CDR3 is TGTGCCAGCAGCTTAAACAGGCTCCACGAGCAGTACTTC. The full variable domain, rest sourced from reference TRBV13 and TRBJ2-7, is AAGVIQSPRHLIKEKRETATLKCYPIPRHDTVYWYQQGPGQDPQFLISFYEKMQSDKGSIPDRFSAQQFSDYHSELNMSSLELGDSALYFCASSLNRLHEQYFGPGTRLTVT.

V is TRBV21-1 and J is TRBJ2-7; the tabulated D call, TRBD2, remains unverified against the DNA. TRBV21-1 is a known pseudogene. CDR3 length: 17 amino acids. The CDR3 nucleotides are TGTGCCAGCAGCAAACTCCCGGGTTCGTCTCTTACTGCCGGTCAGTACTTC. Amino acids: CASSKLPGSSLTAGQYF.

The V and J genes are TRBV29-1 and TRBJ2-1, with 8 nucleotides matching TRBD2. The CDR3 extends over 18 amino acids. CDR1 is SQVTM and CDR2 is ANQGSEA in the germline V gene. V was pared by 1 base and J by 3 bases, with 14 bases of the junction left unmatched. In nucleotides, the CDR3 is TGCAGCGTTGAAGCCATTGGCCGGGCGGGAGGACTCTACAATGAGCAGTTCTTC. It specifies CSVEAIGRAGGLYNEQFF.

The rearrangement uses TRBV7-2 and TRBJ2-7; 9 bases fit TRBD2. The CDR3 totals 15 residues. Germline V gene sequence: CDR1 SGHTA, CDR2 FQGNSA. V gave up 3 bases and J gave up 7 bases; unmatched junction bases: 10. The CDR3 protein is CASSLWAGGPEEQYF. The CDR3 nucleotides read TGTGCCAGCAGCTTGTGGGCGGGAGGGCCTGAAGAGCAGTACTTC. The variable domain in full, with the rest retrieved from reference TRBV7-2 and TRBJ2-7, is GAGVSQSPSNKVTEKGKDVELRCDPISGHTALYWYRQSLGQGLEFLIYFQGNSAPDKSGLPSDRFSAERTGGSVSTLTIQRTQQEDSAVYLCASSLWAGGPEEQYFGPGTRLTVT.